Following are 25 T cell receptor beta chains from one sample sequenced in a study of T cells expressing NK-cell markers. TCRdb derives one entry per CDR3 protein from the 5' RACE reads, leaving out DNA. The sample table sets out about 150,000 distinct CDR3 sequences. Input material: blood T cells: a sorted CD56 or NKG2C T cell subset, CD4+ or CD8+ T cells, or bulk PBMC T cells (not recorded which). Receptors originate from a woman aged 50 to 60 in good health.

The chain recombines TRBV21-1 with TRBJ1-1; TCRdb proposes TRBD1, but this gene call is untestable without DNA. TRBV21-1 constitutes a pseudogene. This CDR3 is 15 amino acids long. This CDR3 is CASSKLPGMNTEAFF.

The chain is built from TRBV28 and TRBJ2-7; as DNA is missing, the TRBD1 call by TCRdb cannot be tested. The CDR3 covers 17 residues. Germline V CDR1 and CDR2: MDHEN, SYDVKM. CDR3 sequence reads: CASSLRVGRESSYEQYF.

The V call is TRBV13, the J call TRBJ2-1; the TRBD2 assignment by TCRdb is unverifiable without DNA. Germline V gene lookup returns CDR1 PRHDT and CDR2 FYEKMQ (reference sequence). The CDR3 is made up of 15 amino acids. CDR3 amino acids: CASSLLTTPGNEQFF.

The CDR3 spells CATSPRQEYTGELFF. V usage is TRBV24-1 and J usage is TRBJ2-2; without DNA, the TCRdb call of TRBD1 cannot be checked. Germline CDR1 and CDR2: KGHDR and SFDVKD. The CDR3 runs 15 residues.

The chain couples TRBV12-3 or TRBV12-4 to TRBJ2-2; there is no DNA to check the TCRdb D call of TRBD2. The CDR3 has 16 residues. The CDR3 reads CASSSWWEANTGELFF.

This chain's CDR3 is CASSRAGTRDRTRPDTQYF. V gene TRBV7-9 combines with J gene TRBJ2-3; the TCRdb D gene call, TRBD2, has no DNA to confirm it. Germline CDR1 SEHNR, CDR2 FQNEAQ (reference sequence). The CDR3 contains 19 residues.

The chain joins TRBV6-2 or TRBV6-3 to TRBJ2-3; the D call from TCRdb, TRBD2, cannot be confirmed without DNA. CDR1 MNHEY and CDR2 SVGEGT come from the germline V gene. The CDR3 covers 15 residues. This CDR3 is CASSDRLESTDTQYF.

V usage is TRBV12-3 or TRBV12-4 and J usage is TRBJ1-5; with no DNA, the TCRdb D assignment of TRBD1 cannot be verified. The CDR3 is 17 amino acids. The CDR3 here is CASSLTGPRNSNQPQHF.

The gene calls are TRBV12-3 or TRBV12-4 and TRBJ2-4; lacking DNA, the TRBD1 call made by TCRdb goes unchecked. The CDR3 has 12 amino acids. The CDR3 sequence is CASSSRGDIQYF.

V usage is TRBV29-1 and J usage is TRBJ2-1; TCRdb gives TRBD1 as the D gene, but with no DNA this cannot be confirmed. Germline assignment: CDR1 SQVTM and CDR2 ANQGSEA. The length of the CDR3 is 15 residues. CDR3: CSVEGASGLSNEQFF.

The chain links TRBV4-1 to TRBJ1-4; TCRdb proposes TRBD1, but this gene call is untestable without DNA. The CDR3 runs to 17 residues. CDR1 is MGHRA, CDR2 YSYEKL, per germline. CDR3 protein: CASSSHRDLATNEKLFF.

The CDR3: CASSLGTVTYGYTF. The chain carries TRBV11-3 and TRBJ1-2; TCRdb designates TRBD1, a call that cannot be tested without DNA. CDR3 length: 14 residues. In germline, CDR1 is SGHNT, CDR2 YENEEA.

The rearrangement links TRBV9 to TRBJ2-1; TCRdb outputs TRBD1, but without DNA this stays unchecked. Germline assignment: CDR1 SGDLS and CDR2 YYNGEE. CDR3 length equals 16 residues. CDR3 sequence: CASSSRGGQGVGEQFF.

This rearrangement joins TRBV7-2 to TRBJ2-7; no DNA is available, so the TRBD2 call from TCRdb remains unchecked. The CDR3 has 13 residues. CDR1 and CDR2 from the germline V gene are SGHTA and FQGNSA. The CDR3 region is CASSFRAWEGQYF.

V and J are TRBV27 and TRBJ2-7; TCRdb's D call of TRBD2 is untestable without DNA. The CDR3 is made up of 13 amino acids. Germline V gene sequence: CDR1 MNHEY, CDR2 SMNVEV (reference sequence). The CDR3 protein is CASTGSIAYEQYF.

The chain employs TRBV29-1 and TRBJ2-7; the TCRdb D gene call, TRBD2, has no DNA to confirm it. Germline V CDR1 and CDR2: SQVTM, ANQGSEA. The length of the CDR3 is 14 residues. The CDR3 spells CSVTPASGNYEQYF.

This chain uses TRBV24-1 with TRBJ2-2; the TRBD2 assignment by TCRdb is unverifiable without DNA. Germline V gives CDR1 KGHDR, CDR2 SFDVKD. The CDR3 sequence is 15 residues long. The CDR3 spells CATSESGSTPGELFF.

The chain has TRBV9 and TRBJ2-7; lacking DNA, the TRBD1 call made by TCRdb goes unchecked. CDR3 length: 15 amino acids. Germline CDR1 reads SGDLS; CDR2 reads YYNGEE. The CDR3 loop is CASSATGGTDYEQYF.

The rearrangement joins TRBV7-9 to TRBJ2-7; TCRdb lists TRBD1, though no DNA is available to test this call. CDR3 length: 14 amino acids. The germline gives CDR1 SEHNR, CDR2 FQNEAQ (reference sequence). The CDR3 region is CASSSGQHPYEQYF.

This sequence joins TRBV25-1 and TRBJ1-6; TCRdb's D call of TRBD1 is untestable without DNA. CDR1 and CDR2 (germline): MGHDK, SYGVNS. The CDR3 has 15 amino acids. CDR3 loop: CASSFTDRVDSPLHF.

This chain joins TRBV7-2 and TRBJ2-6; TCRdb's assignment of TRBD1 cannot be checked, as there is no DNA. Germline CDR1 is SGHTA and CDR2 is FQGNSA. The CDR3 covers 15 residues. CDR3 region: CASSNRDSGANVLTF.

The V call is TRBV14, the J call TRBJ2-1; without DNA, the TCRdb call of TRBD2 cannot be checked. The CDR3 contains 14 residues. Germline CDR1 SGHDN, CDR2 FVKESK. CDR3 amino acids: CASSPYGLVNEQFF.

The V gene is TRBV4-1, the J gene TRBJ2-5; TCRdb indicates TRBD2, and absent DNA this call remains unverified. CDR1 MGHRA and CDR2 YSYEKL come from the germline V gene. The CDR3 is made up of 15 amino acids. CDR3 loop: CASSQVAVLGETQYF.

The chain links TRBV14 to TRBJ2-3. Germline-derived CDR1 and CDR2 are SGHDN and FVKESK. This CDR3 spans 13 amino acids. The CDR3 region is CASSQVPTDTQYF. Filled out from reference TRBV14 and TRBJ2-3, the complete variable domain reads EAGVTQFPSHSVIEKGQTVTLRCDPISGHDNLYWYRRVMGKEIKFLLHFVKESKQDESGMPNNRFLAERTGGTYSTLKVQPAELEDSGVYFCASSQVPTDTQYFGPGTRLTVL.

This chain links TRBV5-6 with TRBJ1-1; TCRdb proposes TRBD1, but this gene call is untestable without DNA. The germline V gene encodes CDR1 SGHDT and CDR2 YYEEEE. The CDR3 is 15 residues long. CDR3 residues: CASSWTVGMNTEAFF. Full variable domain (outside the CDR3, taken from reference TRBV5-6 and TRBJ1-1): DAGVTQSPTHLIKTRGQQVTLRCSPKSGHDTVSWYQQALGQGPQFIFQYYEEEERQRGNFPDRFSGHQFPNYSSELNVNALLLGDSALYLCASSWTVGMNTEAFFGQGTRLTVV.